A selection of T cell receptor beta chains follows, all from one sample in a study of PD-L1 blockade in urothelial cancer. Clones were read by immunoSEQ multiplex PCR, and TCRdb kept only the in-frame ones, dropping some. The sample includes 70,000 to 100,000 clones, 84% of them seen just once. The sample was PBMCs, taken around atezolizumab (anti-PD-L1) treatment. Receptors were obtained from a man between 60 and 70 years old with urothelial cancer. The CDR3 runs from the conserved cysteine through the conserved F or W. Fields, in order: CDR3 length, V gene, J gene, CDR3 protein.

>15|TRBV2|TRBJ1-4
CASRGTAQSGGKLFF
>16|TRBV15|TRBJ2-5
CATSRDPTGGQETQYF
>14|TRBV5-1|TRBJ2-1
CASSGGQGYNEQFF
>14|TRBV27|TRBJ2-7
CASSFRDRGGEQYF
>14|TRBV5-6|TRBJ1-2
CASSVGQQNYGYTF
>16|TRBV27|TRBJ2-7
CASSLKSGTGVGEQYF
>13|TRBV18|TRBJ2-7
CASSPGGKYEQYF
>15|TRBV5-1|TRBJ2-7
CASSLASGGNYEQYF
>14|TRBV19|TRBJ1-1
CATTSWAGRTEAFF
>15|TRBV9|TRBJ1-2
CASSAQQGAYYGYTF
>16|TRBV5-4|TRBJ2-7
CASSLGLAGGAYEQYF
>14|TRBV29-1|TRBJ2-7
CSVATGLTTYEQYF
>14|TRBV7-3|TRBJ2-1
CASSPILSPSEQFF
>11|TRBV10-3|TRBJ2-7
CATQGSYEQYF
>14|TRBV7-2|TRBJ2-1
CASSPLGRGNEQFF
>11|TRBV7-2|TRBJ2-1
CASARESEQFF
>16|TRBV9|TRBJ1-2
CASSVEGTGPDDGYTF
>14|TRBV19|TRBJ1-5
CASSTTGPNQPQHF
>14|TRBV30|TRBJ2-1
CAWNRVVAGNEQFF
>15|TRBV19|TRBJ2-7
CASTGLEQGSYEQYF
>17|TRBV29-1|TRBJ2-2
CSVETMAGQGDTGELFF
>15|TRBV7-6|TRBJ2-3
CASSLGLAGVDTQYF
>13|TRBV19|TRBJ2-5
CASSHGGGETQYF
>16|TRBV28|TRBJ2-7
CASSRTGTSGSGEQYF
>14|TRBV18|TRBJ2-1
CASSPDRTPNEQFF
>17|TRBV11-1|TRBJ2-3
CASSHRRLAPSTDTQYF
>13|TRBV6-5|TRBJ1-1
CASSSQINTEAFF
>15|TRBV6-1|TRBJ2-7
CASSAVTGPIGEQYF
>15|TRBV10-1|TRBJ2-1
CASSESGLLYNEQFF
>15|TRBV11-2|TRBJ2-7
CASSLVLAGAYEQYF
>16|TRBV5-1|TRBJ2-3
CASSFGAGPSTDTQYF
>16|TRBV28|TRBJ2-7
CASMGEERAFSYEQYF
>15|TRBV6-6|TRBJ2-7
CASEYSSAGIYEQYF
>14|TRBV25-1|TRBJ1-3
CASSDEALGNTIYF
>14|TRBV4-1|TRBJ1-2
CASSQGRQGHGYTF
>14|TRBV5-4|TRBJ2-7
CASSLGGNRWEQYF
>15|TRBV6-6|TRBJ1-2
CASSYSTSGSYGYTF
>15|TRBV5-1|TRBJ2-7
CASSLAGEPPYEQYF
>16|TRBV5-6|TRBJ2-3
CASSLAPASGGYTQYF
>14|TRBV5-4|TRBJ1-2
CASSFGQGTWGYTF
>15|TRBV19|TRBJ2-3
CASSIAGVSADTQYF
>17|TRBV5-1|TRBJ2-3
CASSLEGTGGATDTQYF
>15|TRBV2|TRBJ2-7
CASRYPGQATYEQYF
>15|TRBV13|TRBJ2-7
CASSSSDSGGDERYF
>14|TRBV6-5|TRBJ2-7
CASRNGVGGHEQYF